Below are 14 T cell receptor beta chains sequenced from a single sample in a study of T cell clonotyping in hematopoietic cell transplantation. Using immunoSEQ multiplex PCR, the repertoire was profiled, and TCRdb retains in-frame clones only, with some absent. The sample holds 65,000 to 80,000 clones; 90% to 96% are singletons and the top ten take roughly 1.7%. Time point of the sample: recipient sample about 28 days before transplant, after cytoreduction. The specimen comprised peripheral blood mononuclear cells, sampled before stem cell transplant. All receptors derive from a woman between 45 and 65 years old with acute myeloid leukemia. Some clones in this sample may be carry-over from other donors' samples.

The genes are TRBV27 and TRBJ2-1; D is unresolved. V shed 5 bases and J shed 2 bases, with 4 bases lying between them. CDR3 size: 12 residues. Germline V CDR1 and CDR2: MNHEY, SMNVEV (reference sequence). The CDR3 DNA follows: TGTGCCAGCAGTGGAACCTACAATGAGCAGTTCTTC. This sequence encodes CASSGTYNEQFF.

The gene calls are TRBV7-2 and TRBJ2-1, with D hard to call. The germline V and J ends were trimmed by 3 bases and 3 bases, with 3 bases remaining between them. Per germline, CDR1 SGHTA and CDR2 FQGNSA. This CDR3 is 12 amino acids long. The CDR3 region has the DNA TGTGCCAGCAGCTTCCGCTACAATGAGCAGTTCTTC. This codes for CASSFRYNEQFF.

This chain joins TRBV11-2 and TRBJ2-7, with D possibly called TRBD1 or TRBD2 (5 bases each). Per germline, CDR1 SGHAT and CDR2 FQNNGV. Trimming cost V 5 bases and J 4 bases, with 15 bases left between them. CDR3 length: 14 amino acids. In nucleotides, the CDR3 is TGTGCCAGCAGCGACCGGGACGGCAGATACGAGCAGTACTTC. Translation gives CASSDRDGRYEQYF.

This clone appeared once. V is TRBV9 and J is TRBJ1-3; 8 nucleotides align to TRBD1. CDR1 SGDLS and CDR2 YYNGEE come from the germline V gene. V lost 1 base and J lost 4; bases outside the gene matches: 7. The length of the CDR3 is 16 residues. CDR3 residues: CASSVSHRGDGNTIYF. In nucleotides, the CDR3 is TGTGCCAGCAGCGTATCCCACAGGGGGGACGGAAACACCATATATTTT.

V is TRBV6-1 and J is TRBJ2-3; the D gene is possibly TRBD1 (6 bases). Looked up from germline, CDR1 is MNHNS and CDR2 is SASEGT. The CDR3 is 15 residues long. Deletions cut 4 bases from V and 3 bases from J, with 14 bases between. The CDR3 region is CASSVRGIGTDTQYF. Here the CDR3 DNA reads TGTGCCAGCAGTGTAAGGGGGATTGGTACAGATACGCAGTATTTT.

The V gene is TRBV5-6, the J gene TRBJ2-3, with TRBD2 matching 9 bases. Germline CDR1 is SGHDT and CDR2 is YYEEEE. V shed 1 base, J shed 6 bases, and the junction held 6 bases outside the gene matches. The CDR3 loop spans 15 amino acids. CDR3 region: CASSLRGGAMDTQYF. CDR3 bases: TGTGCCAGCAGCTTGCGCGGGGGGGCCATGGATACGCAGTATTTT.

This chain links TRBV10-1 with TRBJ1-1, with 8 bases that match TRBD1. CDR3 length equals 14 residues. V lost 4 bases to trimming and J lost 4 bases; unmatched junction nucleotides: 5. Germline CDR1 reads WNHNN; CDR2 reads SYGVQD (reference sequence). CDR3 bases: TGCGCCAGCAGTGCGACAGGGGAACTCACTGAAGCTTTCTTT. Residues: CASSATGELTEAFF.

This chain uses TRBV28 with TRBJ1-5; 11 bases agree with TRBD1. Germline-derived CDR1 and CDR2 are MDHEN and SYDVKM. The CDR3 spans 14 residues. V shed 10 bases and J 3 bases; nucleotides not matched to a gene: 5. The DNA for the CDR3 is TGTGCCAACGCGGACAGGGGGCTCAATCAGCCCCAGCATTTT. Protein product: CANADRGLNQPQHF.

The CDR3 spells CASSPPGPQAFF. CDR3 in DNA: TGTGCCAGCAGCCCTCCGGGGCCGCAAGCTTTCTTT. The J gene is TRBJ1-1, the V gene TRBV7-2; a possible D gene is TRBD1 (5 bases). Per the germline V gene, CDR1 is SGHTA and CDR2 is FQGNSA. V was clipped by 5 bases and J by 9 bases, with 13 bases between them. This CDR3 has 12 amino acids.

This clone was counted a single time. The chain employs TRBV9 and TRBJ2-1; D is perhaps TRBD2 (6 bases). Germline CDR1 reads SGDLS; CDR2 reads YYNGEE. Trimming stripped 3 bases from V and 6 bases from J, with 16 bases between. CDR3 length: 15 amino acids. The CDR3 coding sequence is TGTGCCAGCAGCGCGGGAGACAGATTTCGCAATGAGCAGTTCTTC. Protein product: CASSAGDRFRNEQFF.

Here the CDR3 DNA reads TGTGCCAGCAGTAAAGGGACAGGGTACGAGCAGTACTTC. This translates into CASSKGTGYEQYF. This chain links TRBV6-1 with TRBJ2-7; 9 positions agree with TRBD1. With V trimmed by 5 bases and J by 4 bases, 3 bases remained unmatched. This CDR3 has 13 amino acids. The germline V gene has CDR1 MNHNS and CDR2 SASEGT.

The chain combines TRBV19 with TRBJ1-1; 7 bases are a match to TRBD1. CDR3 length: 14 amino acids. Germline V gene data show CDR1 as LNHDA and CDR2 as SQIVND (reference sequence). V lost 7 bases, J lost 2 bases, and 7 bases stayed unmatched. CDR3 nucleotides: TGTGCCAGTATCTGGACAGGAAGAAACACTGAAGCTTTCTTT. Translating gives CASIWTGRNTEAFF. Full variable domain (outside the CDR3, taken from reference TRBV19 and TRBJ1-1): DGGITQSPKYLFRKEGQNVTLSCEQNLNHDAMYWYRQDPGQGLRLIYYSQIVNDFQKGDIAEGYSVSREKKESFPLTVTSAQKNPTAFYLCASIWTGRNTEAFFGQGTRLTVV.

The V gene is TRBV7-9, the J gene TRBJ1-2, with 7 positions matching TRBD1. Germline V gene data show CDR1 as SEHNR and CDR2 as FQNEAQ (reference sequence). The trim removed 0 bases at V and 7 bases at J, leaving 5 bases unmatched. The CDR3 is made up of 14 amino acids. The CDR3 nucleotides are TGTGCCAGCAGCTTAGCCCGACAGGGATCTGGCTACACCTTC. Amino acid sequence: CASSLARQGSGYTF.

V is TRBV6-5 and J is TRBJ2-5; TRBD1 matches 9 bases. CDR1 and CDR2 from the germline V gene are MNHEY and SVGAGI. The V gene end was trimmed by 7 bases and the J gene end by 5 bases; junction bases not matched to a gene: 5. The CDR3 covers 13 residues. Written as DNA, the CDR3 is TGTGCCAGCACCACAGGGGGCTTGGAGACCCAGTACTTC. This sequence encodes CASTTGGLETQYF.